The sequence of this T cell receptor beta chain was determined in a study of T cells in women clearing cervical HPV infection. Regarding the study as a whole: Richness plus V gene abundances separated cases from controls with AUC about 0.83. Repertoire richness, not evenness, was significantly elevated in CIN3+ cases versus controls. It is unknown whether associations predate infection; no effector/memory or HPV-specific sorting. Cases carried less TRBV6-7 than controls: approximately 0.1% versus 0.16%.

The data were produced by immunoSEQ multiplex PCR, yet TCRdb's version contains in-frame clones alone and is incomplete. This repertoire includes tens of thousands of clones. Comments on this clone: Its antigen is unidentified. The CDR3 end is not reached by the read, which stops 3 residues before it; the germline J gene fills it in.

The CDR3 loop spans 13 amino acids. Looked up from germline, CDR1 is LNHDA and CDR2 is SQIVND (reference sequence). The chain is built from TRBV19 and TRBJ2-2; 11 bases match TRBD1. The sequence derives from a woman between 18 and 69 years old with a cervical HPV16 infection that either progressed to CIN3+ or cleared (not recorded which). The sample was blood buffy coat. Here the CDR3 reads CATADRGLEKLFF. The sequenced part of the CDR3 DNA is TGTGCCACCGCGGACAGGGGGCTTGAAAAG.